Listed here is a single T cell receptor (beta chain). Its antigen is still unknown. The PCR had 60 Vbeta and 13 Jbeta primers. Libraries were prepared by immunoSEQ multiplex PCR; TCRdb keeps only in-frame clonotypes and omits some of them. The repertoire holds 200,000 to 250,000 clones, with about 75% as singletons. This entry comes from a study of cytomegalovirus exposure and HLA in healthy donors. Across the study: Some 180 million T cells yielded approximately 110 million unique TCR beta sequences in earlier analysis.

The V and J ends lost 5 bases and 6 bases respectively, with 17 bases between them. The CDR3 extends over 15 amino acids. From germline, CDR1 is WSHSY and CDR2 SAAADI. Study-wide points: Researchers reported in a later analysis that a missense DCLRE1C variant was tied to TCR beta V- and J-gene trimming. Most subjects' HLA-A and HLA-B alleles were reportedly predicted from TCR beta sequences. Near-uniform donor sequencing depth was presumed by presence/absence analyses.

J is TRBJ1-5 and V is TRBV10-2, with D possibly matching TRBD1 (5 bases). The receptor comes from a woman between 25 and 40 years old in good health and CMV-seronegative. The sequenced sample was PBMCs. The CDR3 sequence is CASSRGGREGQPQHF. DNA of the CDR3: TGCGCCAGCAGTAGGGGAGGCAGGGAGGGTCAGCCCCAGCATTTT.